This T cell receptor beta chain was found in a study of blood T cell repertoires in COVID-19. Generated by immunoSEQ multiplex PCR, the TCRdb table keeps only in-frame clones and is missing some. The sample has approximately 260,000 clones; more than 60% are singletons. Germline V gene data show CDR1 as SGHRS and CDR2 as YFSETQ. CDR3 length equals 17 residues. J gave up 5 bases and V 1 base, and 9 bases lay outside the gene matches. The J gene is TRBJ2-5, the V gene TRBV5-1, with 12 bases matching TRBD2. Sequenced material: peripheral blood. This receptor was taken from a middle-aged woman with active or convalescent COVID-19. CDR3 region: CASSLFASGGARETQYF. The CDR3, as DNA: TGCGCCAGCAGCTTGTTCGCTAGCGGGGGGGCTAGGGAGACCCAGTACTTC.